This TCR beta chain stems from a study of blood T cell repertoires in COVID-19. This CDR3 is built from 17 residues. J gave up 3 bases and V 2 bases, and 10 bases lay outside the gene matches. Germline V gene lookup returns CDR1 LNHNV and CDR2 YYDKDF (reference sequence). Original analysis: Reference gene primers were amplified, and this amplification served to estimate nucleated cell counts. This table comes from immunoSEQ multiplex PCR, and its TCRdb copy is limited to in-frame clones, with some not included. Clone size and V and J calls were adopted from that table, with D and trimming inferred from the DNA. The sample yields some 190,000 clones, 70% to 90% seen once.

The receptor comes from a man in his sixties with acute or convalescent COVID-19. Sequencing input: peripheral blood. The gene calls are TRBV15 and TRBJ2-1; 7 bases are a match to TRBD1. The CDR3 DNA is TGTGCCACCAGCAGATTCAAACCGGGACAGAACTACAATGAGCAGTTCTTC. As protein: CATSRFKPGQNYNEQFF.